This T cell receptor (beta chain) appears in the sequencing data of a study of cytomegalovirus exposure and HLA in healthy donors. About the research overall: An earlier analysis found 95 million to 140 million unique TCR beta sequences from approximately 190 million T cells. The study placed approximately 78% of its approximately 360 genotyped donors in the Caucasian-associated ancestry cluster.

This clone turned up a few times. Antigen specificity is unknown. Germline assignment: CDR1 SEHNR and CDR2 FQNEAQ (reference sequence). The junction had 5 bases not matched to a gene; V was cut back by 3 bases and J by 6 bases. The CDR3 extends over 15 amino acids. Whole-study results and caveats: Using a false discovery rate of 0.05, a later analysis showed that 16,951 TCR beta sequences were associated with HLA alleles.

60 Vbeta and 13 Jbeta primers were used in PCR. In the study's own analysis: The authors later counted roughly 79 million unique TCR beta chains, some 11 million of them shared. Some clones are missing from TCRdb's copy, which holds only in-frame ones; the method was immunoSEQ multiplex PCR. V and J calls and clone size are given by that table; D and trimming were obtained from the DNA. The sample yields about 150,000 clones, about 80% seen once. Material for sequencing was PBMCs. The TCR originated in a young man in good health and CMV-seropositive. This rearrangement joins TRBV7-9 to TRBJ2-2; 9 bases are shared with TRBD2. CDR3 bases: TGTGCCAGCAGCTTCTTTGTAGCGGGAGCCGGGGAGCTGTTTTTT. It encodes CASSFFVAGAGELFF. Variable domain in full (rest from reference TRBV7-9 and TRBJ2-2): DTGVSQNPRHKITKRGQNVTFRCDPISEHNRLYWYRQTLGQGPEFLTYFQNEAQLEKSRLLSDRFSAERPKGSFSTLEIQRTEQGDSAMYLCASSFFVAGAGELFFGEGSRLTVL.